This T cell receptor (beta chain) was captured in a study of regulatory T cells in long-lasting Graves disease. Germline V CDR1 and CDR2: MNHEY, SMNVEV (reference sequence). This CDR3 comprises 14 residues. The germline V and J ends were trimmed by 5 bases and 1 base, with 11 bases remaining between them. Time point of the sample: newly diagnosed GD, antithyroid drugs for less than 3 months. The authors made the TCR library using RNA they extracted from PBMCs. Assembly of TCR beta libraries relied on iRepertoire HTBI primers together with Arm-PCR of CDR3 regions. TCRdb called the multiplex PCR reads again in MiXCR, with one record for every CDR3 protein. The sample records about 620,000 distinct CDR3 sequences, roughly 16% being singletons. In this sample, this clonotype turned up a few times. In addition, the sample was reused for a study of T cells in Graves' hyperthyroidism and ophthalmopathy. That work contributes: Clinical symptoms, serum thyroxine and TRAb, thyroid ultrasound and orbital computed tomography were used for the diagnoses.

This TCR derives from a woman younger than 45 with Graves disease. The chain employs TRBV27 and TRBJ2-5; no definite D call. The sequenced sample was peripheral blood mononuclear cells (PBMCs), obtained at new diagnosis, from a patient treated with antithyroid drugs. This CDR3 is CASSARKLQETQYF. The CDR3 DNA is TGTGCCAGCAGTGCCCGAAAGCTCCAAGAGACCCAGTACTTC.